This TCR beta chain derives from a study of cytomegalovirus exposure and HLA in healthy donors. Study-level points and caveats: Rare TCR sequences dominated, though some public TCRs recurred in many donors.

A note on this clone: The antigen is undetermined.

J was trimmed by 1 base and V by 2 bases; bases with no gene match: 11. The CDR3 runs 18 residues. Germline V lookup: CDR1 SGHDT, CDR2 YYEEEE. 13 Jbeta primers and 60 Vbeta primers were used for the PCR. Data came from immunoSEQ multiplex PCR; TCRdb stores just in-frame clones and leaves some out. Of 150,000 to 200,000 clones in the sample, roughly 80% were seen once. This TCR came from a man aged 25 to 45 in good health and CMV-seronegative. This chain links TRBV5-6 with TRBJ2-1; 8 bases line up with TRBD2. Sequencing used PBMCs. The CDR3 loop reads CASSLTLMAGGSYNEQFF. CDR3 bases: TGTGCCAGCAGCTTAACCCTCATGGCGGGAGGATCCTACAATGAGCAGTTCTTC. Full variable domain (outside the CDR3, taken from reference TRBV5-6 and TRBJ2-1): DAGVTQSPTHLIKTRGQQVTLRCSPKSGHDTVSWYQQALGQGPQFIFQYYEEEERQRGNFPDRFSGHQFPNYSSELNVNALLLGDSALYLCASSLTLMAGGSYNEQFFGPGTRLTVL.